What follows describes a single T cell receptor (beta chain). Only in-frame clones appear in the TCRdb table, and some are missing; sequencing was by immunoSEQ multiplex PCR. The sample records approximately 90,000 clones, approximately 87% being singletons. The V segment lost 11 bases and the J segment 8 bases; nucleotides outside the gene matches: 9. The CDR3 contains 13 residues. CDR1 is MGHRA, CDR2 YSYEKL, per germline. This specimen belongs to a study of blood T cell repertoires in COVID-19. Study-level information: T cells, B-cell-depleted T cells, or PBMCs supplied cDNA or gDNA.

The sequence derives from a human donor in a cohort sampled during active COVID-19. V and J are TRBV4-1 and TRBJ2-1; 10 bases line up with TRBD2. The sequencing input was peripheral blood. CDR3 residues: CAVSGGEVDEQFF. The CDR3, as DNA: TGCGCCGTCAGCGGGGGGGAGGTGGATGAGCAGTTCTTC.